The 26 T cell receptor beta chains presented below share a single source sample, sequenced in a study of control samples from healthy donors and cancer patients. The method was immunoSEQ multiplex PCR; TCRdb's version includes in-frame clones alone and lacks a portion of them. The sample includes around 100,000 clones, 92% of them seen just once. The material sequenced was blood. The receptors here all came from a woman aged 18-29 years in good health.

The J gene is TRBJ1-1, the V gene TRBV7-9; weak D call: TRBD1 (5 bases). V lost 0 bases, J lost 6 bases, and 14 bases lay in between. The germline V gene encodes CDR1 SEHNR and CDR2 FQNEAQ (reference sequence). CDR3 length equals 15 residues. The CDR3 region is CASSLAGRPGAEAFF. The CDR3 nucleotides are TGTGCCAGCAGCTTAGCGGGGCGGCCGGGCGCTGAAGCTTTCTTT.

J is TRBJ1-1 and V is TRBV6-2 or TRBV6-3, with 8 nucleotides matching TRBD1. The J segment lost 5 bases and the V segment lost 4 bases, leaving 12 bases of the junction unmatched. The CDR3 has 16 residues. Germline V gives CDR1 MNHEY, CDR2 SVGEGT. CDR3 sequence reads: CASSSETGVADTEAFF. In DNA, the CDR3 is TGTGCCAGCAGTTCCGAGACAGGGGTCGCCGATACTGAAGCTTTCTTT.

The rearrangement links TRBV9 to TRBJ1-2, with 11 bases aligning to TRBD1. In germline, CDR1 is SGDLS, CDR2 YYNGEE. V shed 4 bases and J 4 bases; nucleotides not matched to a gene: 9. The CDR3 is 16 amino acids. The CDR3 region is CASSPAGQGAVYGYTF. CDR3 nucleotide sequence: TGTGCCAGCAGCCCAGCTGGACAGGGGGCGGTCTATGGCTACACCTTC.

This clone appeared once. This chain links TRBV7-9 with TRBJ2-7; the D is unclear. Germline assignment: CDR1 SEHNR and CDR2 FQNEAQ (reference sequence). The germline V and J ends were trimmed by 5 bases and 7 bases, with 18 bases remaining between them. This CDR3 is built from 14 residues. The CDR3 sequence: CASSPDPRVGEQYF. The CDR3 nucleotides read TGTGCCAGCAGCCCGGACCCGCGTGTTGGTGAGCAGTACTTC.

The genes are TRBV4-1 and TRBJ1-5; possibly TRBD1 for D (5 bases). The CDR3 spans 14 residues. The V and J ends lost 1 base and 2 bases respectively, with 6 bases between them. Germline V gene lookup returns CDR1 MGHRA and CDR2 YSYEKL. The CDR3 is CASSQVGGNQPQHF. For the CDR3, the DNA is TGCGCCAGCAGCCAAGTGGGGGGCAATCAGCCCCAGCATTTT.

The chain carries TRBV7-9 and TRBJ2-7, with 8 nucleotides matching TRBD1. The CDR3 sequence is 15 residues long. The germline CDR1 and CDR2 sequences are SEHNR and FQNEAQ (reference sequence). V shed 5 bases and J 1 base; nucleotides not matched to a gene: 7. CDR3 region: CASSPGQVMSYEQYF. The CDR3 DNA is TGTGCCAGCAGCCCGGGACAGGTGATGTCCTACGAGCAGTACTTC.

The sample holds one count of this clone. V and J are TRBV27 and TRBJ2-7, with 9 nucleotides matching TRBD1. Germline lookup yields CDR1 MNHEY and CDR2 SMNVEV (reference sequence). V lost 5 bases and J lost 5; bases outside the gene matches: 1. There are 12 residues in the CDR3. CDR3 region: CASSGQGNEQYF. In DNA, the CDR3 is TGTGCCAGCAGTGGACAGGGGAACGAGCAGTACTTC.

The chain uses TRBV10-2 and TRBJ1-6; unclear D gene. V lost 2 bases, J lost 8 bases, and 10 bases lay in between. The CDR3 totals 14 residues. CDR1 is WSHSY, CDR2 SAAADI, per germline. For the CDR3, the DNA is TGCGCCAGCAGTGAGCAGGCCGGGGATTCACCCCTCCACTTT. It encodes CASSEQAGDSPLHF.

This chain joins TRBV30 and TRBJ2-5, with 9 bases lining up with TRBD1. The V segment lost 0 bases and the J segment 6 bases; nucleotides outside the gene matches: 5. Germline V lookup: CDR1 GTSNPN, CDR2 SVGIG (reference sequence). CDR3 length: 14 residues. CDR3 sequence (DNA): TGTGCCTGGAGTGTAGGGACAGGGCGGAAGACCCAGTACTTC. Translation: CAWSVGTGRKTQYF.

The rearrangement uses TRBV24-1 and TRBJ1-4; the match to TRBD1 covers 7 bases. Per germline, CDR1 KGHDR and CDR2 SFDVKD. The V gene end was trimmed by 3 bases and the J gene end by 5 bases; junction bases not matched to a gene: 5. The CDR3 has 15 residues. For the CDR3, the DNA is TGTGCCACCAGTGATGGGGGACAGCCAAATGAAAAACTGTTTTTT. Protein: CATSDGGQPNEKLFF.

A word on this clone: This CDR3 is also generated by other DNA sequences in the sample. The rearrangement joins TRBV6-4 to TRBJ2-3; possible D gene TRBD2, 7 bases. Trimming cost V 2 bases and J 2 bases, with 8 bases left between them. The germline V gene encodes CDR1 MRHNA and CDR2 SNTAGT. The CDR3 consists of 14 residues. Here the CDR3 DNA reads TGTGCCAGCAGTGACGGGGGGGCCACAGATACGCAGTATTTT. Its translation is CASSDGGATDTQYF.

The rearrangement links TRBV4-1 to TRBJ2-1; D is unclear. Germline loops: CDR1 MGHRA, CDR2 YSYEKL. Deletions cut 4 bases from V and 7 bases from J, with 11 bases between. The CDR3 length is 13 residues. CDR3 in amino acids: CASSPGVWNEQFF. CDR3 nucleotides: TGCGCCAGCAGCCCCGGAGTGTGGAATGAGCAGTTCTTC.

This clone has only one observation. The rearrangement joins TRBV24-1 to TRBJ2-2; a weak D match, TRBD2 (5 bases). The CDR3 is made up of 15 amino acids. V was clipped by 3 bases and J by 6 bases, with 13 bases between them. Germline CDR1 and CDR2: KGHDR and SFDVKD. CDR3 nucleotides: TGTGCCACCAGTGATGGACTCACTTTGGCCGGGGAGCTGTTTTTT. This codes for CATSDGLTLAGELFF.

CDR3 amino acids: CASSYEGSNEQFF. CDR3 nucleotide sequence: TGTGCCAGCAGTTACGAGGGGAGCAATGAGCAGTTCTTC. The chain uses TRBV6-5 and TRBJ2-1; D tentatively reads TRBD1 or TRBD2 (5 bases each). Trimming cost V 2 bases and J 6 bases, with 8 bases left between them. Germline CDR1 MNHEY, CDR2 SVGAGI. The CDR3 contains 13 residues.

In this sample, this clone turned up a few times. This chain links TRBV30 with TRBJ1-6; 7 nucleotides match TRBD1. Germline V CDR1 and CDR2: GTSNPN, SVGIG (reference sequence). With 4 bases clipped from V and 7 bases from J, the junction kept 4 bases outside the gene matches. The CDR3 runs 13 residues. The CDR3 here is CAWTGGLNSPLHF. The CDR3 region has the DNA TGTGCCTGGACAGGGGGTCTAAATTCACCCCTCCACTTT. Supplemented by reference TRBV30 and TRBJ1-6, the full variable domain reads SQTIHQWPATLVQPVGSPLSLECTVEGTSNPNLYWYRQAAGRGLQLLFYSVGIGQISSEVPQNLSASRPQDRQFILSSKKLLLSDSGFYLCAWTGGLNSPLHFGNGTRLTVT.

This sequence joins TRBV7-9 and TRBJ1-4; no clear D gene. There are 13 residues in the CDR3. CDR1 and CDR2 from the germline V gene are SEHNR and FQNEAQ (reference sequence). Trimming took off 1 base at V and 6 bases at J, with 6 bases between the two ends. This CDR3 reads CASSLVSDEKLFF. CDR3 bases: TGTGCCAGCAGCTTAGTTTCAGATGAAAAACTGTTTTTT.

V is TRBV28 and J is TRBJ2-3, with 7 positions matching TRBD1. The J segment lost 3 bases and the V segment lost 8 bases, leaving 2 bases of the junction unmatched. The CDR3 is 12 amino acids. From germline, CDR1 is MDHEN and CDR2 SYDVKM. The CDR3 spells CASRDRTDTQYF. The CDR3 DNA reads TGTGCCAGCCGGGACAGAACAGATACGCAGTATTTT.

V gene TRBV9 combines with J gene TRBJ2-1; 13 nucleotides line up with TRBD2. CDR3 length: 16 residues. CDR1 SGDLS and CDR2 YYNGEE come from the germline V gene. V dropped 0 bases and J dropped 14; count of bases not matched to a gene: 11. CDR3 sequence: CASSVALAGGPSGKFF. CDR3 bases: TGTGCCAGCAGCGTAGCACTAGCGGGGGGGCCGTCCGGGAAGTTCTTC. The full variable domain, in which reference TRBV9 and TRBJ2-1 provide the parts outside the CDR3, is DSGVTQTPKHLITATGQRVTLRCSPRSGDLSVYWYQQSLDQGLQFLIQYYNGEERAKGNILERFSAQQFPDLHSELNLSSLELGDSALYFCASSVALAGGPSGKFFGPGTRLTVL.

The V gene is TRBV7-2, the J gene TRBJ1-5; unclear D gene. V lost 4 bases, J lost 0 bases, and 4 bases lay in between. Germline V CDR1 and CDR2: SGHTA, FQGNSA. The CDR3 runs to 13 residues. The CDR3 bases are TGTGCCAGCAGCTCCCCTAGCAATCAGCCCCAGCATTTT. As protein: CASSSPSNQPQHF.

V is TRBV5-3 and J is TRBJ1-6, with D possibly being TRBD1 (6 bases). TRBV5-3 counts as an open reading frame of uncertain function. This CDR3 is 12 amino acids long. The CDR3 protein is CAKLGGLRALHF. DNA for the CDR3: TGTGCTAAGCTGGGGGGCCTTCGGGCCCTCCACTTT.

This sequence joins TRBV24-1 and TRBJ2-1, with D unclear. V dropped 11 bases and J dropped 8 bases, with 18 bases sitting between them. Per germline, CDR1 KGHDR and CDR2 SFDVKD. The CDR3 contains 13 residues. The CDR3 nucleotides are TGTGCCATCAACATGGTGGTAGTCGATGAGCAGTTCTTC. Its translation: CAINMVVVDEQFF.

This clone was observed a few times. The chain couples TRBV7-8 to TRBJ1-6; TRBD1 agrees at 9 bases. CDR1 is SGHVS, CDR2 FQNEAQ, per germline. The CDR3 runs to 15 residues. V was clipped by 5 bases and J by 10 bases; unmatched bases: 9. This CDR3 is CASSASRDRVSPLHF. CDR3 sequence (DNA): TGTGCCAGCAGCGCCAGCCGGGACAGGGTATCACCCCTCCACTTT.

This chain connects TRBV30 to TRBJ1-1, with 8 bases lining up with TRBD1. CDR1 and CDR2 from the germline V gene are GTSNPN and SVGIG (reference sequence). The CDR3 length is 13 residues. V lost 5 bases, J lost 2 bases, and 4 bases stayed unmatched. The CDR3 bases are TGTGCCTGGGTCAGGGGGCTTAACACTGAAGCTTTCTTT. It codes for CAWVRGLNTEAFF.

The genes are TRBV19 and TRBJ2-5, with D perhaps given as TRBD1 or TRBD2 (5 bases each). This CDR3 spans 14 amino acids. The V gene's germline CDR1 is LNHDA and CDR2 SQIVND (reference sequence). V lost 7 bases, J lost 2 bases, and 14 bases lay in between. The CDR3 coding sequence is TGTGCCAGTATGAGTACCGAGGGGCAAGAGACCCAGTACTTC. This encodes CASMSTEGQETQYF.

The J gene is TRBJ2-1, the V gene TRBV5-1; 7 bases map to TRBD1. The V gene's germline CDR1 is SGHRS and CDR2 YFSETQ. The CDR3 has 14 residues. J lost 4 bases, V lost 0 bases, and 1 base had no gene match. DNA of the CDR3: TGCGCCAGCAGCTTGGAGGGACAGTACAATGAGCAGTTCTTC. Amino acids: CASSLEGQYNEQFF. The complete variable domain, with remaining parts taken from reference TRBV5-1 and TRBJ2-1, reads KAGVTQTPRYLIKTRGQQVTLSCSPISGHRSVSWYQQTPGQGLQFLFEYFSETQRNKGNFPGRFSGRQFSNSRSEMNVSTLELGDSALYLCASSLEGQYNEQFFGPGTRLTVL.

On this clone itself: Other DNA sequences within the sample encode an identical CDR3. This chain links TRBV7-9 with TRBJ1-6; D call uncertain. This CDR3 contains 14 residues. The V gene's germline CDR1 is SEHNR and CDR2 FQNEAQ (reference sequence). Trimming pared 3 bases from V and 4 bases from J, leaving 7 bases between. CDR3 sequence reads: CASSLEQYNSPLHF. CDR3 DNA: TGTGCCAGCAGCTTGGAACAGTATAATTCACCCCTCCACTTT.